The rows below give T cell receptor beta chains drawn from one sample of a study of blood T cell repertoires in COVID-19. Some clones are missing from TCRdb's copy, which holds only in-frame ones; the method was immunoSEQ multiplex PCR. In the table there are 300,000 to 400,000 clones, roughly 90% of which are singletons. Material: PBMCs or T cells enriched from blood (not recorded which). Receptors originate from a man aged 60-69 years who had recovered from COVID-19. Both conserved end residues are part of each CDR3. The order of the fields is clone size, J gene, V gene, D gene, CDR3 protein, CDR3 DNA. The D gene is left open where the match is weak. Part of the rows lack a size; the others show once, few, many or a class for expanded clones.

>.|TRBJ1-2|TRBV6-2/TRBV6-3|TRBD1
CASSLDRGHGYTF
TGTGCCAGCAGCCTAGACAGGGGGCATGGCTACACCTTC
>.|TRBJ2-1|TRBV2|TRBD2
CASGWASGASEQFF
TGTGCCAGCGGATGGGCTAGCGGGGCCAGCGAGCAGTTCTTC
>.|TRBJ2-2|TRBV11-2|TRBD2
CASSLFSSGKSGELFF
TGTGCCAGCAGCTTATTCTCGAGCGGGAAAAGCGGGGAGCTGTTTTTT
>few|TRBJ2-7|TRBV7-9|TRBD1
CASSSEITGGSGEQYF
TGTGCCAGCAGCTCAGAAATCACAGGGGGATCGGGCGAGCAGTACTTC
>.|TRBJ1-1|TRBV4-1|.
CASSQEARGGTEAFF
TGCGCCAGCAGCCAAGAGGCCAGGGGAGGGACTGAAGCTTTCTTT
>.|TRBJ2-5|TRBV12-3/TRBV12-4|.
CASSVGVETQYF
TGTGCCAGCAGCGTCGGGGTCGAGACCCAGTACTTC
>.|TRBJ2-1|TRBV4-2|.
CASSQGRTEQFF
TGTGCCAGCAGCCAGGGGAGGACAGAGCAGTTCTTC
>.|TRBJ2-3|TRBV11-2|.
CASSQRGGDTQYF
TGTGCCAGCAGCCAGAGGGGGGGGGATACGCAGTATTTT
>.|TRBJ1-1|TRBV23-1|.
CASSHREENTEAFF
TGCGCCAGCAGTCATAGAGAGGAAAACACTGAAGCTTTCTTT
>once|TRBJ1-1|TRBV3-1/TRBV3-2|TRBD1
CASSPRDSNRRAFF
TGTGCCAGCAGCCCCCGGGACAGCAACCGACGGGCTTTCTTT
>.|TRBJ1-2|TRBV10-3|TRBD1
CAISDPDREGYGYTF
TGTGCCATCAGTGATCCGGACAGGGAGGGCTATGGCTACACCTTC
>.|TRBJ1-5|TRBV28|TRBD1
CASSWTGSNQPQHF
TGTGCCAGCAGCTGGACAGGGAGCAATCAGCCCCAGCATTTT